These T cell receptor beta chains were read from a single sample in a study of T cell changes during pregnancy in multiple sclerosis. Method: immunoSEQ multiplex PCR; TCRdb's copy keeps in-frame clones and lacks some. The table shows fewer than 60,000 clones, with 91% occurring only once. Sequencing used peripheral blood, obtained after pregnancy. Receptors originate from a female donor in good health, enrolled as a control in a pregnancy study. Both conserved end residues are part of each CDR3. Fields, in order: clone size, V gene, D gene, J gene, CDR3 protein, CDR3 DNA. The D gene is left open where the match is weak. Only part of the rows carry a size: once, few, many, or a class if the clone is expanded.

NA	TRBV7-2	NA	TRBJ2-3	CASSLERRGLPHTDTQYF	TGTGCCAGCAGCTTAGAAAGGAGGGGCCTCCCACACACAGATACGCAGTATTTT
NA	TRBV5-1	TRBD2	TRBJ2-3	CASSTGTSGGPDTQYF	TGCGCCAGCAGCACCGGGACTAGCGGGGGGCCAGATACGCAGTATTTT
NA	TRBV2	TRBD1	TRBJ1-6	CASSPISGTADLYNSPLHF	TGTGCCAGCAGTCCTATTTCCGGGACAGCGGACCTCTATAATTCACCCCTCCACTTT
once	TRBV27	TRBD2	TRBJ2-1	CASSSGRFGEQFF	TGTGCCAGCAGTAGCGGGAGGTTTGGTGAGCAGTTCTTC
NA	TRBV6-4	TRBD2	TRBJ2-1	CASSDSRGGYNEQFF	TGTGCCAGCAGTGACTCGCGGGGGGGCTACAATGAGCAGTTCTTC
NA	TRBV10-2	TRBD1	TRBJ1-6	CATSEDRVRNSPLHF	TGCGCCACCTCCGAGGACAGGGTTAGAAATTCACCCCTCCACTTT
NA	TRBV28	NA	TRBJ1-2	CASSRDNNRGYTF	TGTGCCAGCAGTCGGGACAATAATCGTGGGTACACCTTC
NA	TRBV28	NA	TRBJ1-1	CASSLGQGYTEAFF	TGTGCCAGCAGTTTGGGGCAGGGATACACTGAAGCTTTCTTT
NA	TRBV7-9	NA	TRBJ2-2	CASSVTGTGELFF	TGTGCCAGCAGCGTTACAGGGACCGGGGAGCTGTTTTTT
NA	TRBV6-6	TRBD2	TRBJ2-7	CASARNLAGGSYEQYF	TGTGCCAGCGCCCGAAACTTGGCGGGAGGGAGCTACGAGCAGTACTTC
NA	TRBV10-3	TRBD1	TRBJ1-2	CAISEPVGQDDKGYTF	TGTGCCATCAGTGAGCCAGTGGGACAGGATGATAAAGGCTACACCTTC
NA	TRBV6-4	NA	TRBJ2-3	CASSDMGRTDTQYF	TGTGCCAGCAGTGACATGGGCAGAACAGATACGCAGTATTTT
NA	TRBV6-1	NA	TRBJ2-4	CASSGVRGNIQYF	TGTGCCAGCAGTGGTGTTAGGGGAAACATTCAGTACTTC
NA	TRBV16	TRBD2	TRBJ2-7	CASSPPVGLAGSYEQYF	TGTGCCAGCAGCCCGCCTGTGGGGCTAGCGGGGTCCTACGAGCAGTACTTC
NA	TRBV6-5	NA	TRBJ2-3	CASSWRVDGGTDTQYF	TGTGCCAGCAGTTGGCGGGTAGATGGAGGCACAGATACGCAGTATTTT
NA	TRBV5-6	NA	TRBJ2-7	CASRTIAHRREQYF	TGTGCCAGCCGAACAATAGCTCACCGGAGAGAGCAGTACTTC
NA	TRBV5-1	NA	TRBJ1-4	CASSLAQGSYEKLFF	TGCGCCAGCAGCTTGGCGCAAGGGAGCTACGAAAAACTGTTTTTT
NA	TRBV6-6	NA	TRBJ1-4	CASTSTATNEKLFF	TGTGCCAGCACCTCGACAGCAACTAATGAAAAACTGTTTTTT
NA	TRBV6-4	TRBD1	TRBJ1-1	CASSSGTETEAFF	TGTGCCAGCAGTTCCGGGACAGAGACTGAAGCTTTCTTT
NA	TRBV7-2	NA	TRBJ2-7	CASRSASYEQYF	TGTGCCAGCAGGAGTGCCTCCTACGAGCAGTACTTC
NA	TRBV9	NA	TRBJ1-6	CASSAPQASSPLHF	TGTGCCAGCAGCGCCCCCCAGGCGAGTTCACCCCTCCACTTT
NA	TRBV19	TRBD2	TRBJ2-7	CASSLGERGYEQYF	TGTGCCAGTTCTCTCGGGGAGCGGGGGTACGAGCAGTACTTC
NA	TRBV5-6	TRBD1	TRBJ2-5	CASSQDRGGTQYF	TGTGCCAGCAGCCAGGACAGGGGAGGGACCCAGTACTTC
NA	TRBV6-1	TRBD2	TRBJ2-1	CASSELRLAGGFDNEQFF	TGTGCCAGCAGTGAACTCAGACTAGCGGGAGGCTTCGACAATGAGCAGTTCTTC
NA	TRBV5-1	TRBD2	TRBJ2-4	CASSLGLAVRDIQYF	TGCGCCAGCAGCTTGGGACTAGCAGTGAGAGACATTCAGTACTTC
NA	TRBV6-5	NA	TRBJ2-7	CASSYSPGAYEQYF	TGTGCCAGCAGTTACTCGCCGGGGGCCTACGAGCAGTACTTC
NA	TRBV5-1	TRBD1	TRBJ1-1	CASSFPQGAITEAFF	TGCGCCAGCAGCTTCCCCCAGGGGGCGATCACTGAAGCTTTCTTT
NA	TRBV19	NA	TRBJ1-2	CASSPRAGSYGYTF	TGTGCCAGTTCACCCAGGGCGGGGAGCTATGGCTACACCTTC
once	TRBV28	TRBD1	TRBJ1-1	CASRGEQGARTEAFF	TGTGCCAGCAGGGGCGAACAGGGGGCGCGGACTGAAGCTTTCTTT
NA	TRBV2	TRBD1	TRBJ1-1	CASKQGAIVTEAFF	TGTGCCAGCAAGCAGGGGGCCATAGTCACTGAAGCTTTCTTT
NA	TRBV27	NA	TRBJ2-2	CASSFRLLTGELFF	TGTGCCAGCAGTTTCCGACTTCTCACCGGGGAGCTGTTTTTT
NA	TRBV7-2	TRBD1	TRBJ1-2	CASSLVTGGTANYGYTF	TGTGCCAGCAGCTTAGTTACAGGGGGAACAGCTAACTATGGCTACACCTTC
NA	TRBV27	NA	TRBJ1-1	CASSFQIPMNTEAFF	TGTGCCAGCAGTTTCCAGATCCCAATGAACACTGAAGCTTTCTTT
NA	TRBV5-1	TRBD2	TRBJ2-1	CASRTSGGVEQFF	TGCGCCAGCAGGACTAGCGGGGGTGTTGAGCAGTTCTTC
NA	TRBV12-5	TRBD1	TRBJ2-2	CASGFPGQANTGELFF	TGTGCTAGTGGTTTCCCGGGACAGGCTAACACCGGGGAGCTGTTTTTT
NA	TRBV19	TRBD1	TRBJ2-5	CASSTRTGSVKETQYF	TGTGCCAGTAGTACACGGACAGGTTCGGTTAAAGAGACCCAGTACTTC
NA	TRBV7-2	TRBD2	TRBJ2-7	CASSLPTSGGPYTYEQYF	TGTGCCAGCAGCTTACCTACTAGCGGGGGGCCCTATACCTACGAGCAGTACTTC